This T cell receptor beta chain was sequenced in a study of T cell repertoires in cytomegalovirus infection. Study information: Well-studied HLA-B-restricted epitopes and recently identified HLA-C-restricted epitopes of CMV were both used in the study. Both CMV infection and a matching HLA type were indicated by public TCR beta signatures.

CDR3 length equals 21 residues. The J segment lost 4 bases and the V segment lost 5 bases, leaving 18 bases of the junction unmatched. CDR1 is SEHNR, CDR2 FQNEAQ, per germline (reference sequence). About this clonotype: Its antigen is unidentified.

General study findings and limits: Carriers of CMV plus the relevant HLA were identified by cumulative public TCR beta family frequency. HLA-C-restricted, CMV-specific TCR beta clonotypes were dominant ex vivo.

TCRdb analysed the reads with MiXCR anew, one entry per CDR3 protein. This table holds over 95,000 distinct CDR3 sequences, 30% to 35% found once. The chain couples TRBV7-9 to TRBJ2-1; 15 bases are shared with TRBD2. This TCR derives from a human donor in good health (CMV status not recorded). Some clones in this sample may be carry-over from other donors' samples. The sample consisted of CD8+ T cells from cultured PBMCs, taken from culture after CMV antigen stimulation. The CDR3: CASSPAQDGLAGGTSYNEQFF. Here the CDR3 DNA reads TGTGCCAGCAGCCCCGCCCAAGACGGACTAGCGGGGGGGACTTCTTACAATGAGCAGTTCTTC.